This T cell receptor (beta chain) was recovered during a study of T cell changes during pregnancy in multiple sclerosis. Clones were read by immunoSEQ multiplex PCR, and TCRdb kept only the in-frame ones, dropping some. The data contain roughly 71,000 clones, roughly nine tenths of them seen just once; the ten biggest clones take up about 1.5%. Specimen: peripheral blood, collected in the first trimester of pregnancy. This clonotype originated in a female donor in good health, enrolled as a control in a pregnancy study.

CDR3 residues: CASSPGRGSYNEQFF. In DNA, the CDR3 is TGCGCCAGCAGCCCCGGGAGGGGGTCCTACAATGAGCAGTTCTTC. The V gene is TRBV5-1, the J gene TRBJ2-1, with 8 bases identical to TRBD2. CDR3 length: 15 residues. J gave up 1 base and V 4 bases, and 4 bases lay outside the gene matches. Germline values: CDR1 SGHRS, CDR2 YFSETQ.